This TCR beta chain was recorded in a study of graft-versus-host responses after intestinal transplantation. Overall study: Anti-thymocyte globulin was used for induction in all recipients, who then took tacrolimus and steroids for approximately 3 years.

The CDR3 sequence is 15 residues long. V shed 6 bases, J shed 5 bases, and the junction held 12 bases outside the gene matches. The germline V gene encodes CDR1 MNHEY and CDR2 SVGAGI. Libraries were prepared by immunoSEQ multiplex PCR; TCRdb keeps only in-frame clonotypes and omits some of them. The sample has about 98,000 clones; around 86% are singletons. Study-wide results and limits: With peak circulating GvH clone levels came an association with early post-transplant HvG declines. Individuals carrying graft-donor T cell macrochimerism showed high graft-versus-host to host-versus-graft clonal ratios in allografts. Recipient-marrow GvH clones were detected, some having first appeared in ileum or blood.

Worth noting for this clone: Its target is not known.

The TCR originated in a human patient who received an intestinal transplant, so some T cells may come from the graft donor. This chain uses TRBV6-5 with TRBJ2-7; 8 nucleotides line up with TRBD2. The material was PBMCs, obtained 255 days after intestinal transplant. CDR3 in DNA: TGTGCCAGCAGCCCCCTTGGGCGGGGGGCGGACGAGCAGTACTTC. Encoded protein: CASSPLGRGADEQYF.